The sequence of this T cell receptor beta chain was determined in a study of shared clonotypes between healthy human individuals. Background on the study: Three plates each covered CD4 naive and memory; CD8 naive two, CD8 memory one.

Trimming removed 3 bases from V and 2 bases from J; junction bases left unmatched: 1. CDR1 is SGHRS and CDR2 is YFSETQ in the germline V gene. There are 15 residues in the CDR3. The protocol was immunoSEQ multiplex PCR, while the TCRdb copy is restricted to in-frame clones and leaves out a portion. The sample includes nearly 1,000,000 clones, 76% seen only once; the top ten take approximately 1.5%. As to this clone: A much larger clone lies one base from this, so it may be a read error.

The chain employs TRBV5-1 and TRBJ2-6; 8 nucleotides match TRBD1. The receptor comes from a man younger than 35 in good health. Source material: memory CD4+ T cells sorted from blood. Subset of the sample: CD45RA-negative fraction. CDR3 loop: CASSSGGAGANVLTF. In DNA, the CDR3 is TGCGCCAGCAGCTCAGGGGGCGCTGGGGCCAACGTCCTGACTTTC.